These T cell receptor beta chains were read from a single sample in a study of lymphopenia after photon versus proton radiotherapy. Clones were sequenced by immunoSEQ multiplex PCR, and TCRdb holds only the in-frame ones, with some missing. This table holds about 26,000 clones, around 83% found once. The specimen was peripheral blood, collected from a patient treated with photon-based radiotherapy. The source of these receptors is a man under 40 with gastric cancer. Each CDR3 is given with its conserved first and last residue. Each record gives: clone size, D gene, V gene, J gene, CDR3 DNA, CDR3 protein. A D gene is named only where the DNA matches it firmly. A row's size may be missing; if present it is once, few, many or a size class.

size: NA
D: NA
V: TRBV27
J: TRBJ1-5
DNA: TGTGCCAGCAGTCGGGGGGGGCGGCAGCCCCAGCATTTT
CDR3: CASSRGGRQPQHF

size: NA
D: NA
V: TRBV11-3
J: TRBJ2-7
DNA: TGTGCCAGCAGCTTAGTGTACAGGGAGGACGAGCAGTACTTC
CDR3: CASSLVYREDEQYF

size: NA
D: NA
V: TRBV5-1
J: TRBJ2-2
DNA: TGCGCCAGCAGTGAAACAGGGTTGGACGGGGAGCTGTTTTTT
CDR3: CASSETGLDGELFF

size: few
D: NA
V: TRBV2
J: TRBJ1-5
DNA: TGTGCCGGGGGGCAGGGGAGCGATCAGCCCCAGCATTTT
CDR3: CAGGQGSDQPQHF

size: NA
D: TRBD2
V: TRBV4-1
J: TRBJ2-2
DNA: TGCGCCAGCAGCCAAGGGTCTAGCGGGGCGCTGAACACCGGGGAGCTGTTTTTT
CDR3: CASSQGSSGALNTGELFF

size: NA
D: NA
V: TRBV6-6
J: TRBJ1-1
DNA: TGTGCCAGCAGTTTACCCGACAGGAATGCTTTCTTT
CDR3: CASSLPDRNAFF

size: NA
D: TRBD2
V: TRBV9
J: TRBJ2-1
DNA: TGTGCCAGCAGCGTCTCTAGCGGGACAGTGGGGGAGCAGTTCTTC
CDR3: CASSVSSGTVGEQFF

size: NA
D: TRBD2
V: TRBV29-1
J: TRBJ2-5
DNA: TGCAGCGTTGTTGGTAGCGGGGGCGGTGAGACCCAGTACTTC
CDR3: CSVVGSGGGETQYF

size: NA
D: NA
V: TRBV19
J: TRBJ2-2
DNA: TGTGCCAGTACAAAGTGGGAGAGCACCGGGGAGCTGTTTTTT
CDR3: CASTKWESTGELFF

size: NA
D: NA
V: TRBV5-6
J: TRBJ1-4
DNA: TGTGCCACCACTAAGGATCCGACAGCAACTAATGAAAAACTGTTTTTT
CDR3: CATTKDPTATNEKLFF

size: NA
D: NA
V: TRBV28
J: TRBJ2-7
DNA: TGTGCCAGCAGGGCCTCCAGCTACGAGCAGTACTTC
CDR3: CASRASSYEQYF

size: few
D: NA
V: TRBV5-5
J: TRBJ2-6
DNA: TGTGCCAGCAGCTTGGTCTCCAGCTCTGGGGCCAACGTCCTGACTTTC
CDR3: CASSLVSSSGANVLTF

size: few
D: NA
V: TRBV6-9
J: TRBJ1-5
DNA: TGTGCCAGCAGTTCAATATGGGGATCGGTCAATCAGCCCCAGCATTTT
CDR3: CASSSIWGSVNQPQHF

size: NA
D: NA
V: TRBV5-1
J: TRBJ2-7
DNA: TGCGCCAGCACTGATCAGGGGTACGAGCAGTACTTC
CDR3: CASTDQGYEQYF

size: NA
D: NA
V: TRBV7-2
J: TRBJ1-6
DNA: TGTGCCAGCAGCTTAGAGCTGGGGTCACCCCTCCACTTT
CDR3: CASSLELGSPLHF

size: NA
D: NA
V: TRBV5-4
J: TRBJ2-3
DNA: TGTGCCAGCAGCTTGGGAGAGGATACGCAGTATTTT
CDR3: CASSLGEDTQYF

size: NA
D: NA
V: TRBV7-6
J: TRBJ2-7
DNA: TGTGCCAGCAGCTTAGGGTGGGGCTCTAACGAGCAGTACTTC
CDR3: CASSLGWGSNEQYF

size: NA
D: TRBD1
V: TRBV2
J: TRBJ2-5
DNA: TGTGCCAGCAGTCCCGGACAGGGAAGGATAGAGACCCAGTACTTC
CDR3: CASSPGQGRIETQYF

size: few
D: NA
V: TRBV5-6
J: TRBJ1-6
DNA: TGTGCCAGCAGCTTGGCGAACAGGGTCGCACCCCTCCACTTT
CDR3: CASSLANRVAPLHF

size: NA
D: NA
V: TRBV5-1
J: TRBJ2-3
DNA: TGCGCCAGCAGGGCGGGACCCCCAAGGGCAGATACGCAGTATTTT
CDR3: CASRAGPPRADTQYF

size: NA
D: NA
V: TRBV7-2
J: TRBJ2-3
DNA: TGTGCCAGCAGCTTCTCGGCGGCCAGCACAGATACGCAGTATTTT
CDR3: CASSFSAASTDTQYF

size: NA
D: NA
V: TRBV7-3
J: TRBJ1-2
DNA: TGTGCCAGCAGCTTAGGCGGGACGGATAACTATGGCTACACCTTC
CDR3: CASSLGGTDNYGYTF

size: few
D: NA
V: TRBV19
J: TRBJ1-2
DNA: TGTGCCAGTAGTATAGATCGAAGGACAGACCATGGCTACACCTTC
CDR3: CASSIDRRTDHGYTF

size: NA
D: NA
V: TRBV11-2
J: TRBJ1-2
DNA: TGTGCCAGCAGCTCACTACAAATCCCTTATGGCTACACCTTC
CDR3: CASSSLQIPYGYTF

size: NA
D: NA
V: TRBV2
J: TRBJ2-5
DNA: TGTGCCAGCAGAGGAGACAGTGGCAAGACCCAGTACTTC
CDR3: CASRGDSGKTQYF

size: NA
D: NA
V: TRBV15
J: TRBJ2-7
DNA: TGTGCCACCTCGGTGCGGAGCTCCTACGAGCAGTACTTC
CDR3: CATSVRSSYEQYF

size: few
D: NA
V: TRBV14
J: TRBJ2-2
DNA: TGTGCCAGCAGCCAAGATAATTTCAGGATTTCGAACACCGGGGAGCTGTTTTTT
CDR3: CASSQDNFRISNTGELFF

size: NA
D: TRBD2
V: TRBV12-5
J: TRBJ2-1
DNA: TGTGCTAGTGGGCCTAGCGGGAGCTACAATGAGCAGTTCTTC
CDR3: CASGPSGSYNEQFF

size: NA
D: NA
V: TRBV2
J: TRBJ1-5
DNA: TGTGCCAGCAGTCCTTTCGGGGAGGGGAATCAGCCCCAGCATTTT
CDR3: CASSPFGEGNQPQHF

size: NA
D: TRBD2
V: TRBV4-1
J: TRBJ2-5
DNA: TGCGCCAGCAGCCAAGATTTGGAGGCCGGGGGGGCCCAGTACTTC
CDR3: CASSQDLEAGGAQYF

size: NA
D: NA
V: TRBV5-4
J: TRBJ2-3
DNA: TGTGCCAGCAGCTTGGGAAAAGGGCTAGAAGCAGATACGCAGTATTTT
CDR3: CASSLGKGLEADTQYF

size: once
D: TRBD2
V: TRBV19
J: TRBJ2-4
DNA: TGTGCCAGTAGTTTAGGACTAGCGGGAGGGCCCGGCAAAAACATTCAGTACTTC
CDR3: CASSLGLAGGPGKNIQYF

size: NA
D: NA
V: TRBV12-5
J: TRBJ1-4
DNA: TGTGCTAGTGGTTTGGTATCTGAAAAACTGTTTTTT
CDR3: CASGLVSEKLFF

size: NA
D: TRBD1
V: TRBV7-2
J: TRBJ1-2
DNA: TGTGCCAGCAGCTTAGATTCCCTCCCGGACAGGGACCATGGCTACACCTTC
CDR3: CASSLDSLPDRDHGYTF

size: NA
D: NA
V: TRBV5-1
J: TRBJ2-1
DNA: TGCGCCAGCAGCCAGATCGGGACGAAGTACAATGAGCAGTTCTTC
CDR3: CASSQIGTKYNEQFF

size: NA
D: NA
V: TRBV2
J: TRBJ1-2
DNA: TGTGCCAGCAGCGCAAGGGGGGACGGCTATGGCTACACCTTC
CDR3: CASSARGDGYGYTF

size: NA
D: NA
V: TRBV5-8
J: TRBJ1-1
DNA: TGTGCCAGCAGCTATCGGACCTTTAGGGACACTGAAGCTTTCTTT
CDR3: CASSYRTFRDTEAFF

size: NA
D: NA
V: TRBV2
J: TRBJ1-2
DNA: TGTGCCAGCAAGGGCGGGGCTAACTATGGCTACACCTTC
CDR3: CASKGGANYGYTF

size: NA
D: TRBD1
V: TRBV5-1
J: TRBJ2-5
DNA: TGCGCCAGCAGCTTGGAGGTTTTAGGGACAGCCGTTCAAGAGACCCAGTACTTC
CDR3: CASSLEVLGTAVQETQYF

size: NA
D: NA
V: TRBV12-2
J: TRBJ1-1
DNA: TGTGCAAGTCGCTTAGTTTTCAGGGCGGAAAAGAAGATGAACACTGAAGCTTTCTTT
CDR3: CASRLVFRAEKKMNTEAFF

size: NA
D: NA
V: TRBV5-1
J: TRBJ1-3
DNA: TGCGCCAGCAGTCCGACGGTTTATGGAAACACCATATATTTT
CDR3: CASSPTVYGNTIYF

size: NA
D: NA
V: TRBV2
J: TRBJ1-1
DNA: TGTGCCAGCAGTGACCGGGACCTGAACACTGAAGCTTTCTTT
CDR3: CASSDRDLNTEAFF

size: once
D: NA
V: TRBV5-4
J: TRBJ1-1
DNA: TGTGCCAGCAGCTTGACGACTTCTAACACTGAAGCTTTCTTT
CDR3: CASSLTTSNTEAFF

size: NA
D: NA
V: TRBV6-1
J: TRBJ2-7
DNA: TGTGCCAGCACTGGGAGCCCCTACGAGCAGTACTTC
CDR3: CASTGSPYEQYF

size: NA
D: NA
V: TRBV9
J: TRBJ2-7
DNA: TGTGCCAGCAGCGTAGCACCAGGGAAGTACTACGAGCAGTACTTC
CDR3: CASSVAPGKYYEQYF

size: NA
D: TRBD1
V: TRBV7-8
J: TRBJ1-1
DNA: TGTGCCAGCAGCAAACGATCAGGGGGCGGGAGTGACACTGAAGCTTTCTTT
CDR3: CASSKRSGGGSDTEAFF

size: NA
D: NA
V: TRBV29-1
J: TRBJ2-3
DNA: TGCAGCGGGGGGGCTAGTGGGTTACCGGATACGCAGTATTTT
CDR3: CSGGASGLPDTQYF

size: NA
D: NA
V: TRBV10-1
J: TRBJ2-1
DNA: TGCGCCAGCAGGACCGAAGGGCCGATAAAGTGCAATGAGCAGTTCTTC
CDR3: CASRTEGPIKCNEQFF

size: NA
D: NA
V: TRBV27
J: TRBJ2-1
DNA: TGTGCCAGCAGTTTTTTGAATTCCCAGGGTGGGCAGTTCTTC
CDR3: CASSFLNSQGGQFF

size: once
D: TRBD1
V: TRBV7-8
J: TRBJ2-3
DNA: TGTGCCAGCAGCTTACAGGACAGGGGATTTGATACGCAGTATTTT
CDR3: CASSLQDRGFDTQYF

size: NA
D: TRBD2
V: TRBV9
J: TRBJ2-1
DNA: TGTGCCAGCAGCGGACTAGCGGGAGGGGGAAATGAGCAGTTCTTC
CDR3: CASSGLAGGGNEQFF

size: NA
D: TRBD1
V: TRBV29-1
J: TRBJ2-7
DNA: TGCAGCGTTGAAGATCAACAGGGGGCTGATGAGCAGTACTTC
CDR3: CSVEDQQGADEQYF

size: NA
D: NA
V: TRBV27
J: TRBJ2-7
DNA: TGTGCCAGCACCCCCCCTGGCGGGGGCCGCGAGCAGTACTTC
CDR3: CASTPPGGGREQYF

size: NA
D: TRBD2
V: TRBV7-9
J: TRBJ2-7
DNA: TGTGCCAGCAGCTTAGTGAGAACCAGCGGGAACTACGAGCAGTACTTC
CDR3: CASSLVRTSGNYEQYF

size: once
D: NA
V: TRBV19
J: TRBJ2-7
DNA: TGTGCCAGTAGTATCCAGATGGGTTCCTACGAGCAGTACTTC
CDR3: CASSIQMGSYEQYF

size: NA
D: NA
V: TRBV5-6
J: TRBJ2-5
DNA: TGTGCCAGCCAGGGCCTCACTTCAGAGACCCAGTACTTC
CDR3: CASQGLTSETQYF

size: NA
D: NA
V: TRBV29-1
J: TRBJ2-3
DNA: TGCAGCGTCAACCCGGGAGATACGCAGTATTTT
CDR3: CSVNPGDTQYF

size: few
D: NA
V: TRBV5-1
J: TRBJ2-1
DNA: TGCGCCAGCAGCTTGGCGGCAGGGGTGGACAATGAGCAGTTCTTC
CDR3: CASSLAAGVDNEQFF

size: NA
D: NA
V: TRBV5-5
J: TRBJ2-5
DNA: TGTGCCAGCAGCGCGCAAAAACAAGAGACCCAGTACTTC
CDR3: CASSAQKQETQYF